Here is one TCR beta chain with its context. Antigen specificity is unknown. This CDR3 region has 14 residues. In germline, CDR1 is SGHDN, CDR2 FVKESK. The junction had 8 bases not matched to a gene; V was cut back by 5 bases and J by 5 bases. Positively selected for CCR7, the CD45RO-negative cells used as naive CD8 cells excluded terminally differentiated effector memory CD45RA+ cells. The record originates from a study of shared clonotypes between healthy human individuals. Study results and caveats: For sorted subsets, rarefaction showed incomplete sequencing despite large depth. When compared with the clonotypes that were shared by all four sorted-subset donors, the non-shared clonotypes turned out to have lower generation probabilities.

Clones were sequenced by immunoSEQ multiplex PCR, and TCRdb holds only the in-frame ones, with some missing. Of approximately 600,000 clones in the sample, roughly 95% were seen once. The rearrangement uses TRBV14 and TRBJ2-5; TRBD1 matches 7 bases. Sequenced material: naive CD8+ T cells sorted from blood. This TCR derives from a woman in her 30s in good health. DNA for the CDR3: TGTGCCAGCAGCGCCCGACAGGGCCTGGAGACCCAGTACTTC. Translated: CASSARQGLETQYF.